This T cell receptor (beta chain) was found in a study of blood T cell repertoires in COVID-19. Across the study: Italy, Spain and the United States were the sources of the convalescent and acute COVID-19 samples.

Germline V gene data show CDR1 as SGHTA and CDR2 as FQGNSA. The CDR3 consists of 13 residues. Trimming stripped 5 bases from V and 1 base from J, with 8 bases between. As concerns this clone: Other nucleotide sequences in the sample specify the same CDR3.

In the study's own analysis: Nucleated cell counts were estimated from reference gene primer amplification. Here immunoSEQ multiplex PCR was the method, and the copy in TCRdb shows in-frame clones only, minus some. V, J and clone size reflect that table, while D and trimming were determined from the DNA. This table has some 200,000 clones, about nine tenths appearing once. Material: peripheral blood. The receptor was isolated from a man aged 50 to 59 with acute or convalescent COVID-19. This chain uses TRBV7-2 with TRBJ1-1; D is possibly TRBD1 (6 bases). The CDR3 DNA follows: TGTGCCAGCAGCCTGGGACAGAACACTGAAGCTTTCTTT. Translating it yields CASSLGQNTEAFF.